A single sample gave rise to the 16 T cell receptor beta chains below, sequenced in a study of cytomegalovirus exposure and HLA in healthy donors. The primer mix had 60 Vbeta and 13 Jbeta primers. Sequencing used immunoSEQ multiplex PCR; TCRdb keeps in-frame clones, though not all of them. The sample records around 180,000 clones, about 90% being singletons. Sequencing was done on a sample of PBMCs. The receptors come from a girl less than two years old in good health and CMV-seronegative.

The chain joins TRBV7-2 to TRBJ1-5; 7 bases are a match to TRBD1. Per the germline V gene, CDR1 is SGHTA and CDR2 is FQGNSA. The V segment lost 4 bases and the J segment 6 bases; nucleotides outside the gene matches: 9. CDR3 size: 15 residues. The CDR3: CASSSRQGITQPQHF. CDR3 DNA: TGTGCCAGCAGCTCCAGACAGGGTATCACTCAGCCCCAGCATTTT.

The rearrangement joins TRBV4-3 to TRBJ2-1, with D unresolved. Germline V gene sequence: CDR1 LGHNA, CDR2 YSLEER. The CDR3 covers 13 residues. Trimming shortened V by 0 bases and J by 8 bases, and 8 bases separated the two germline ends. The CDR3 protein is CASSQEIPYEQFF. CDR3 DNA sequence: TGCGCCAGCAGCCAAGAAATCCCCTATGAGCAGTTCTTC.

The chain carries TRBV7-8 and TRBJ1-1; 9 bases line up with TRBD1. Germline trimming cut 5 bases from V and 7 bases from J; bases unmatched to any gene: 8. The CDR3 sequence is 14 residues long. From germline, CDR1 is SGHVS and CDR2 FQNEAQ. The CDR3 loop is CASSPGQGVGEAFF. The CDR3 region has the DNA TGTGCCAGCAGCCCGGGACAGGGAGTGGGTGAAGCTTTCTTT.

This chain links TRBV5-5 with TRBJ1-5; D might be TRBD1 (5 bases). Germline loops: CDR1 SGHKS, CDR2 YYEKEE (reference sequence). V lost 4 bases, J lost 0 bases, and 14 bases lay in between. The CDR3 has 16 amino acids. The CDR3 DNA follows: TGTGCCAGCAGCCCCAGACAGTCTTATAGCAATCAGCCCCAGCATTTT. Protein sequence: CASSPRQSYSNQPQHF.

The rearrangement joins TRBV13 to TRBJ1-2; maybe TRBD1 (6 bases). The germline V gene encodes CDR1 PRHDT and CDR2 FYEKMQ (reference sequence). V lost 5 bases and J lost 9, with 19 bases in between. This CDR3 has 14 residues. The CDR3 here is CASSPTGPQIRYTF. DNA for the CDR3: TGTGCCAGCAGCCCGACAGGTCCTCAAATCCGCTACACCTTC.

This chain uses TRBV19 with TRBJ2-5; possible D gene TRBD2, 5 bases. The CDR3 is 13 amino acids. Germline CDR1 and CDR2: LNHDA and SQIVND (reference sequence). The V and J ends lost 1 base and 5 bases respectively, with 8 bases between them. Here the CDR3 reads CASSIGGRETQYF. The CDR3 DNA reads TGTGCCAGTAGTATAGGCGGGCGGGAGACCCAGTACTTC.

This clone has only a few counts. The chain combines TRBV30 with TRBJ2-5; perhaps TRBD2 as D (5 bases). The CDR3 sequence is 12 residues long. The germline V gene has CDR1 GTSNPN and CDR2 SVGIG (reference sequence). V was pared by 3 bases and J by 5 bases, with 10 bases between. Here the CDR3 reads CAWSYREETQYF. The CDR3 DNA reads TGTGCCTGGAGCTATAGGGAGGAGACCCAGTACTTC. Combining the CDR3 with reference TRBV30 and TRBJ2-5 gives the whole variable domain SQTIHQWPATLVQPVGSPLSLECTVEGTSNPNLYWYRQAAGRGLQLLFYSVGIGQISSEVPQNLSASRPQDRQFILSSKKLLLSDSGFYLCAWSYREETQYFGPGTRLLVL.

The chain recombines TRBV19 with TRBJ1-5; TRBD1 matches 7 bases. This CDR3 region has 17 residues. CDR1 and CDR2 (germline): LNHDA, SQIVND (reference sequence). V gave up 5 bases and J gave up 9 bases; unmatched junction bases: 19. The CDR3 nucleotides are TGTGCCAGTAGTCAGGTGGGGATCAGACAGGGAAGGAGGCCCCAGCATTTT. Translated, it gives CASSQVGIRQGRRPQHF.

The rearrangement uses TRBV7-3 and TRBJ2-2; 10 nucleotides line up with TRBD1. The CDR3 covers 15 residues. Per germline, CDR1 SGHTA and CDR2 FQGTGA. Trimming cost V 4 bases and J 4 bases; bases outside gene matches: 3. In DNA form, the CDR3 reads TGTGCCAGCAGCTGGGGACAGGGGAGCACCGGGGAGCTGTTTTTT. It yields the protein CASSWGQGSTGELFF.

The chain is built from TRBV14 and TRBJ1-5; possible D gene TRBD1, 5 bases. The CDR3 length is 12 residues. Trimming stripped 0 bases from V and 9 bases from J, with 6 bases between. In germline, CDR1 is SGHDN, CDR2 FVKESK. The CDR3 spells CASSQERGPQHF. The CDR3 DNA reads TGTGCCAGCAGCCAAGAAAGGGGGCCCCAGCATTTT. The full variable domain, its missing parts supplied by reference TRBV14 and TRBJ1-5, is EAGVTQFPSHSVIEKGQTVTLRCDPISGHDNLYWYRRVMGKEIKFLLHFVKESKQDESGMPNNRFLAERTGGTYSTLKVQPAELEDSGVYFCASSQERGPQHFGDGTRLSIL.

The J gene is TRBJ2-7, the V gene TRBV4-1; 8 bases are a match to TRBD1. The V gene's germline CDR1 is MGHRA and CDR2 YSYEKL. V trimming: 4 bases; J trimming: 5 bases; junction bases outside the gene matches: 10. The CDR3 covers 15 residues. CDR3: CASSLLRTGMNEQYF. The CDR3 bases are TGCGCCAGCAGCCTCCTAAGGACAGGGATGAACGAGCAGTACTTC.

This clone was found once. The chain has TRBV9 and TRBJ2-3; tentatively, D is TRBD1 (8 bases). V lost 4 bases and J lost 2, with 17 bases in between. This CDR3 is built from 16 residues. Germline CDR1 and CDR2: SGDLS and YYNGEE. The CDR3, as DNA: TGTGCCAGCAGCACCCCAGCGGGACAGGCCACAGATACGCAGTATTTT. This sequence encodes CASSTPAGQATDTQYF.

This chain links TRBV11-2 with TRBJ2-1; 10 bases are a match to TRBD2. The V segment lost 0 bases and the J segment 7 bases; nucleotides outside the gene matches: 6. CDR1 is SGHAT and CDR2 is FQNNGV in the germline V gene. The CDR3 spans 16 residues. CDR3 region: CASSLERLAGANEQFF. DNA for the CDR3: TGTGCCAGCAGCTTAGAAAGACTAGCGGGTGCGAATGAGCAGTTCTTC.

V usage is TRBV4-2 and J usage is TRBJ2-2; D uncertain. Germline lookup yields CDR1 LGHNA and CDR2 YNFKEQ. V gave up 0 bases and J gave up 1 base, with 15 bases separating them. This CDR3 region has 18 residues. Here the CDR3 reads CASSQETHYTQNTGELFF. In nucleotides, the CDR3 is TGTGCCAGCAGCCAAGAAACCCACTACACCCAGAACACCGGGGAGCTGTTTTTT.

The chain joins TRBV7-9 to TRBJ1-1; 7 bases line up with TRBD1. The CDR3 has 14 amino acids. The ends lost 3 bases at V and 1 base at J; junction bases unmatched: 2. Germline V lookup: CDR1 SEHNR, CDR2 FQNEAQ (reference sequence). The CDR3 loop is CASSLGTANTEAFF. The CDR3 DNA reads as TGTGCCAGCAGCTTGGGGACAGCGAACACTGAAGCTTTCTTT.

This clone has just a few counts. The genes are TRBV5-1 and TRBJ1-1, with D possibly matching TRBD1 (5 bases). Trimming shortened V by 4 bases and J by 1 base, and 11 bases separated the two germline ends. The CDR3 covers 14 residues. CDR1 is SGHRS and CDR2 is YFSETQ in the germline V gene. This chain's CDR3 is CASSGVTENTEAFF. The CDR3 bases are TGCGCCAGCAGCGGAGTGACAGAGAACACTGAAGCTTTCTTT.